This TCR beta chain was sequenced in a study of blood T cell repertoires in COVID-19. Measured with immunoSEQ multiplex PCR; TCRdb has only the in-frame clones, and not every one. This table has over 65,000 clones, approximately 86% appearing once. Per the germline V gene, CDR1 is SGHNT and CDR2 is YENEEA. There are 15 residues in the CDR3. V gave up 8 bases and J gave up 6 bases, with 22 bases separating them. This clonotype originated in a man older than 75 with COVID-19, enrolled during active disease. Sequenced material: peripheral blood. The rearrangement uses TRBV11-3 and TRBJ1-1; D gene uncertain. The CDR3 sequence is CASHEGRAPRAEAFF. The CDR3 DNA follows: TGTGCCAGCCATGAAGGGCGGGCACCTCGGGCTGAAGCTTTCTTT.